What follows describes a single TCR beta chain. Its specificity is unknown. In germline, CDR1 is SGHRS, CDR2 YFSETQ. The germline V and J ends were trimmed by 1 base and 5 bases, with 12 bases remaining between them. This CDR3 is built from 14 residues. Researchers took RNA transcripts and amplified the TCR beta CDR3 regions from them. Carried out on the TCR CDR3, a first-round RT-PCR used the HTBI primer set. MiXCR, run by TCRdb on the multiplex PCR reads, gives a single entry per CDR3 protein. The sample has around 690,000 distinct CDR3 sequences; approximately 15% are singletons. This entry belongs to a study of T cells in Graves' hyperthyroidism and ophthalmopathy. Every diagnosis used clinical symptoms, serum thyroxine and TRAb, thyroid ultrasound and orbital computed tomography. Study observations and caveats: Blood also contained most expanded thyroid clonotypes above 0.001.

The clonotype was recovered from a middle-aged man with Graves' hyperthyroidism. The sample was blood. This rearrangement joins TRBV5-1 to TRBJ2-5; D might be TRBD1 or TRBD2, each matching 5 bases. The CDR3 bases are TGCGCCAGCAGCTTGAATGGGGACCGGGAGACCCAGTACTTC. As protein: CASSLNGDRETQYF.